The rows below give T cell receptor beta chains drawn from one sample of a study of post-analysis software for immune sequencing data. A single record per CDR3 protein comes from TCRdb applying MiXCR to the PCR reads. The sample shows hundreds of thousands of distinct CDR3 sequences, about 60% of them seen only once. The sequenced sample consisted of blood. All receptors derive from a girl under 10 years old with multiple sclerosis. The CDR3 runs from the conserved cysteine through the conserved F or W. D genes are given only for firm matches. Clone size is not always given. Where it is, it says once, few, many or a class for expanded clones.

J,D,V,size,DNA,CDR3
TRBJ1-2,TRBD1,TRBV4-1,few,TGTGCCAGCAGTTTGGACAGGGGCCATGGCTACACCTTC,CASSLDRGHGYTF
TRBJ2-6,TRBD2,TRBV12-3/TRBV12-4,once,TGTGCCAGCAGTGGCCCCAGCGGGGGGGCATCTGGGGCCAACGTCCTGACTTTC,CASSGPSGGASGANVLTF
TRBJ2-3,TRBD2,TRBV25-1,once,TGTGCCAGCAGTGAAACGCTAGCGGGGCCTCAGGCGCAGTATTTT,CASSETLAGPQAQYF
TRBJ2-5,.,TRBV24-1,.,TGTGCCACCAGTGATTTTGGAGGGGGGCAAGAGACCCAGTACTTC,CATSDFGGGQETQYF
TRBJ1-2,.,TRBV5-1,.,TGCGCCAGCAGCCCTGGCGTGGATTATAGAGGACGGGGCTATGGCTACACCTTC,CASSPGVDYRGRGYGYTF
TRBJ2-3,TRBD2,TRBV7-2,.,TGTGCCAGCAGACGCGGGGGGCCGGAGGATACGCAGTATTTT,CASRRGGPEDTQYF
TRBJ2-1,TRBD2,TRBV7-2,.,TGTGCCAGCAGCTTTGCGGGGGGAAACTACAATGAGCAGTTCTTC,CASSFAGGNYNEQFF
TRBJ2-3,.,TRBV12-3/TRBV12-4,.,TGTGCCAGCAGGGGGGCGACAGATACGCGGTATTTT,CASRGATDTRYF
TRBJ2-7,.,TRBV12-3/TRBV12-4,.,TGTGCCAGTAAAACCTTGGGCCTCTCCTACGAGCAGTACTTC,CASKTLGLSYEQYF
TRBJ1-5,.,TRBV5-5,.,TGTGCCAGCAGCTCCTCGAGGCAGGGTAATCAGCCCCAGCATTTT,CASSSSRQGNQPQHF
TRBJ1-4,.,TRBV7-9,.,TGTGCCAGCAGCGACGGACACAGGATTGATGAAAAACTGTTTTTT,CASSDGHRIDEKLFF
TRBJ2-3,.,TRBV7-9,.,TGTGCCAGCAGCTCACCGAGTGTCACAGGTACGCAGTATTTT,CASSSPSVTGTQYF
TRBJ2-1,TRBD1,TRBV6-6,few,TGTGCCAGCAGTATTCCCGGGACAGGGGTAAATGAGCAGTTCTTC,CASSIPGTGVNEQFF
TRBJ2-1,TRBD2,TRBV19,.,TGTGCCAGTAGGTCTTCGGGAGGTTTCTACAATGAGCAGTTCTTC,CASRSSGGFYNEQFF
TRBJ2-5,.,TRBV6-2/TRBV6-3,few,TGTGCCAGCAGTTACTCCTCCAACCAAGAGACCCAGTACTTC,CASSYSSNQETQYF